This T cell receptor beta chain derives from a study of blood T cell repertoires in COVID-19. This clone was observed once. V was clipped by 6 bases and J by 3 bases, with 12 bases between them. This CDR3 has 13 amino acids. Germline CDR1 reads LGHDT; CDR2 reads YNNKEL (reference sequence). Clones were read by immunoSEQ multiplex PCR, and TCRdb kept only the in-frame ones, dropping some. The data show hundreds of thousands of clones, roughly 86% seen once. The TCR was taken from a man aged 65-85 years with acute or convalescent COVID-19. Sequenced sample: peripheral blood. J is TRBJ2-7 and V is TRBV3-1 (or the pseudogene TRBV3-2); D might be TRBD1 (6 bases). The CDR3 DNA sequence: TGTGCCAGCAGTCTAATAGGGGGCTACGAGCAGTACTTC. This sequence encodes CASSLIGGYEQYF.